This T cell receptor (beta chain) comes out of a study of control samples from healthy donors and cancer patients. Method: immunoSEQ multiplex PCR; TCRdb's copy keeps in-frame clones and lacks some. Of about 35,000 clones in the sample, approximately 93% were seen once. V shed 7 bases, J shed 5 bases, and the junction held 10 bases outside the gene matches. Germline V gene data show CDR1 as LGHNA and CDR2 as YNFKEQ. The CDR3 extends over 16 amino acids. Sequenced: PBMCs. This chain uses TRBV4-2 with TRBJ2-2; 10 bases line up with TRBD1. This clonotype was obtained from a man aged 35-49 years with colorectal cancer. The CDR3 sequence: CASNPGAGQGTGELFF. The CDR3 DNA reads as TGTGCCAGCAACCCAGGGGCGGGACAGGGGACCGGGGAGCTGTTTTTT.